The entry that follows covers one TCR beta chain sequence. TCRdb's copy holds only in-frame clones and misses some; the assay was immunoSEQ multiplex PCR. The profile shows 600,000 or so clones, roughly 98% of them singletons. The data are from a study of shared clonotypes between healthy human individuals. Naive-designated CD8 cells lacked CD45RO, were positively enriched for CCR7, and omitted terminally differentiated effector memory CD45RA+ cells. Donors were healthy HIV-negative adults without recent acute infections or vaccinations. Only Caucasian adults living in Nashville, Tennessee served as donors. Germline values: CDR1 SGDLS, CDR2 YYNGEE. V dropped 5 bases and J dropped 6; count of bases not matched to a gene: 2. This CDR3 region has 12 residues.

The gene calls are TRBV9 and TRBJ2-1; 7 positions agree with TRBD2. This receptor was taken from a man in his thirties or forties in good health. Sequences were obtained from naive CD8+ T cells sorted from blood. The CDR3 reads CASRSSGNEQFF. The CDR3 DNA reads TGTGCCAGCAGATCTAGCGGCAATGAGCAGTTCTTC.